This T cell receptor beta chain comes out of a study of cytomegalovirus exposure and HLA in healthy donors. PCR employed 60 Vbeta and 13 Jbeta primers. Using immunoSEQ multiplex PCR, the repertoire was profiled, and TCRdb retains in-frame clones only, with some absent. There are about 150,000 clones in the sample; just under 85% occur only once, and about 4.9% lies in the top ten. The receptor's source is a girl aged 10-17 years in good health and CMV-seropositive. Specimen: PBMCs.

The CDR3 DNA reads as TGTGCCAGCAGCGGGGGGACAGGGATGAAACATGAGCAGTTCTTC. This sequence encodes CASSGGTGMKHEQFF. This chain uses TRBV5-4 with TRBJ2-1; the match to TRBD1 covers 9 bases. CDR1 and CDR2 from the germline V gene are SGHNT and YYREEE (reference sequence). The CDR3 extends over 15 amino acids. Trimming removed 4 bases from V and 8 bases from J; junction bases left unmatched: 10.